The TCR beta chain under discussion was sequenced for a study of vaccination and CD4 T cells after COVID-19. On the study more broadly: Control cultures were supplied with a CEFX pool, an HIV-1 Nef pool, or no peptide at all.

A note on this clonotype: What it binds is unknown.

The sample's treatment: approximately 9-day PBMC culture with coronavirus spike peptide pools or control peptides (ViraFEST assay). The Oncomine TCR Beta short-read assay was what sequenced the DNA obtained from cultured CD4+ T cells. TCRdb reprocessed the PCR reads via MiXCR and lists one record per CDR3 protein. The data hold fewer than 20,000 distinct CDR3 sequences, with about three quarters observed a single time. CDR1 and CDR2 from the germline V gene are GTSNPN and SVGIG (reference sequence). V lost 1 base, J lost 6 bases, and 4 bases lay in between. CDR3 length: 12 residues. This clonotype was obtained from a human donor who had recovered from COVID-19. This chain connects TRBV30 to TRBJ1-6, with D hard to call. Sequences were obtained from CD4+ T cells from blood, cultured in vitro. Here the CDR3 reads CAWSGINSPLHF. CDR3 nucleotide sequence: TGTGCCTGGAGTGGGATTAATTCACCCCTCCACTTT.